This TCR beta chain stems from a study of metastatic and nonmetastatic thyroid tumors. TCRdb re-called clones from the PCR reads using MiXCR. This table has approximately 84,000 clones, around 14% appearing once. The sample holds many counts of this clone. The V segment lost 6 bases and the J segment 5 bases; nucleotides outside the gene matches: 7. From germline, CDR1 is MNHEY and CDR2 SMNVEV (reference sequence). The CDR3 sequence is 16 residues long. Until they underwent thyroid surgery, no patient had received any treatment. This TCR came from a female donor with papillary thyroid cancer or a benign thyroid nodule (not recorded which). Some clones in this sample may be carry-over from other donors' samples. The source material was blood. The J gene is TRBJ2-2, the V gene TRBV27; 12 nucleotides line up with TRBD2. CDR3 protein: CASRPLAGGQTGELFF. As DNA, the CDR3 is TGTGCCAGCAGACCTCTAGCGGGGGGGCAGACCGGGGAGCTGTTTTTT.